This entry features one T cell receptor (beta chain) sequence. Its cognate antigen has yet to be identified. There are no base qualities to consult, and no much larger clone falls within one base. Library creation used PCR. TCRdb records Illumina HiSeq 2500 as the sequencer. TCR library preparation used molecular barcoding, with unique molecular identifiers applied to normalize quantification of the TCRbeta repertoire. The public reads were reprocessed in TCRdb via fastp at Q25 and MiXCR, keeping in-frame beta chains. All rows with the same CDR3 protein become a single entry with the most common DNA and genes. This sample lists 300,000 to 400,000 distinct CDR3 sequences; 15% to 20% were detected once. Roughly 40% of the sample is in the top ten clones. This sample is part of a study of T-cell reconstitution after alpha-beta-depleted transplantation in children (TCRdb year 2016). For the wider study: The study quantitatively tracked T-cell immune reconstitution after TCRalphabeta/CD19-depleted allogeneic hematopoietic cell transplantation in children using TCR repertoire profiling. Summary of the overall study and its limitations: The high TCRbeta diversity at day 60 in some patients was ascribed to recipient T cells and intrathymic progenitors that had survived conditioning. The apparently early recovery of alphabetaT-cell counts about two months after transplant reportedly depended on only several hundred rapidly expanded clones that came from non-depleted graft cells. Over subsequent months, a decline in hyperexpanded clone frequencies was noted, and after one year, T-cell counts and TCRbeta diversity were mostly ascribed to newly produced T cells.

The germline V gene encodes CDR1 ENHRY and CDR2 SYGVKD. V lost 6 bases and J lost 0 bases; the stretch between them is 12 bases long. Spanning cysteine to phenylalanine, the CDR3 consists of 15 amino acids. The retained sequence is limited to the CDR3, 45 bases, with the frame set at the first base. Explained via the paper, the treatment or condition label denotes: allogeneic hematopoietic cell transplantation with graft depleted of TCRalphabeta T cells and CD19 B cells. Transplant recipients were children who received TCRalphabeta/CD19-depleted allogeneic hematopoietic cell grafts. The source material was PBMCs, mostly from graft donor cells, sampled 360 days after TCRalphabeta/CD19-depleted stem cell transplant. The chain couples TRBV10-3 to TRBJ2-1; perhaps TRBD2 is the D gene, with 6 bases matching. The TCR was taken from a male patient aged 2-15 years who had a stem cell transplant for acute lymphoblastic leukemia, so the T cells may come from the graft donor. Read as DNA, the sequence is TGTGCCATCAGGTTAGCGGAAAGCTCCTACAATGAGCAGTTCTTC. The resulting protein is CAIRLAESSYNEQFF.